The entry below describes one TCR beta chain. Authors' analysis steps: Estimates of nucleated cell counts were drawn from the amplification of reference gene primers. Libraries were prepared by immunoSEQ multiplex PCR; TCRdb keeps only in-frame clonotypes and omits some of them. V, J and clone size reflect that table, while D and trimming were determined from the DNA. The table lists roughly 80,000 clones, about 91% of them singletons. The data were taken from a study of blood T cell repertoires in COVID-19. As for the study in general: Some COVID-19 samples were acute and others convalescent; all came from the United States, Italy and Spain. From T cells, B-cell-depleted T cells, or PBMCs came the material, which was cDNA or gDNA.

Germline V lookup: CDR1 SGDLS, CDR2 YYNGEE. CDR3 size: 16 residues. Deletions cut 3 bases from V and 2 bases from J, with 17 bases between. J is TRBJ1-1 and V is TRBV9, with D perhaps TRBD1 (5 bases). The clonotype originates from a woman older than 75 with acute or convalescent COVID-19. Material: peripheral blood. For the CDR3, the DNA is TGTGCCAGCAGCGCCCTCCTACAGGCAGCAAACACTGAAGCTTTCTTT. This encodes CASSALLQAANTEAFF. Together with reference TRBV9 and TRBJ1-1, the CDR3 gives the full variable domain: DSGVTQTPKHLITATGQRVTLRCSPRSGDLSVYWYQQSLDQGLQFLIQYYNGEERAKGNILERFSAQQFPDLHSELNLSSLELGDSALYFCASSALLQAANTEAFFGQGTRLTVV.